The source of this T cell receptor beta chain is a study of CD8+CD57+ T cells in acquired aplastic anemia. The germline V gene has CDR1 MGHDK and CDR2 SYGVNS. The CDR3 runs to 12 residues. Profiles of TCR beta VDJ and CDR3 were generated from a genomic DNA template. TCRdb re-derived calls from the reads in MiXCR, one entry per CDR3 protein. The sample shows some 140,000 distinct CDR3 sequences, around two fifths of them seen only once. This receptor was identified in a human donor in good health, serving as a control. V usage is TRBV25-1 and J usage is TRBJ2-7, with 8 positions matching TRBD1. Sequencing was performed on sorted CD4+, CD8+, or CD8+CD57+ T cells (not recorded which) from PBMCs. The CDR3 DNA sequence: TGTGCAGTGCTCCGACAGGGGTACGAGCAGTACTTC. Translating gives CAVLRQGYEQYF.